This entry concerns a single TCR beta chain. This clonotype has only one observation. Which antigen it targets is not known. Its ends do not fully match the called genes, so a read error is possible. Library prep was done by multiplex PCR. Instrument on record: Illumina HiSeq 2500. Following protocols modified from ARM-PCR, the researchers constructed TCRbeta libraries through three rounds of nested PCR with primers (Table S4). PCR products of 200-500 bp were gel-excised and purified with the QIAquick gel extraction kit before sequencing. For the original study's pipeline: Reads were cleaned with Trimmomatic, merged with FLASH into complete CDR3 sequences, and assigned to V(D)J germline segments with MiTCR. Clonal diversity was computed as the inverse Simpson's index with VDJtools. In-frame sequences lacking a premature stop codon were counted as productive reads. TCRdb's own reprocessing of the public reads used fastp at Q25 and MiXCR and kept productive beta chains. Each CDR3 protein appears once, grouped with its most common genes and DNA. None of the V and J calls come from the authors' own analysis; TCRdb made them. Across this sample there are 110,000 or so distinct CDR3 sequences, with roughly 74% seen only once. 30% to 45% of the sample comes from the top ten.

RNA was extracted from bulk unsorted tissue and checked for quality with a NanoDrop ND-1000 and an Agilent 2100. Donors were newly diagnosed lung cancer patients admitted for thoracic surgery in China between August and November 2014, without prior chemotherapy. Anyone who had undergone radiotherapy or chemotherapy before, or who had another cancer at the same time, was left out of the study. Surgical tissue pieces of about 1-2 cm3 were preserved in RNAlater solution and stored at -80 °C until use. These data are taken from a study of tumor and adjacent non-tumor tissue in lung cancer (dated by TCRdb to the late 2010s). About the investigation overall: Of the cohort, more than ten patients had adenocarcinoma, 2 had squamous cell carcinoma and 1 had small cell lung cancer. For each patient, one tumor sample and one normal lung sample were taken, giving under 35 paired specimens that underwent TCRbeta CDR3 sequencing. A total of 95 million to 150 million productive TCRbeta reads were generated by sequencing, corresponding to an average of approximately 4.3 million reads per sample. Bulk TCRbeta repertoires were compared between lung tumor tissue and matched distant non-tumor lung tissue obtained from over 13 lung cancer patients. Ages among the approximately 15 patients ranged from roughly 30 to 85 years, there were ten or so men and 5 women, and disease was at TNM stage I to III. Points the paper makes about the study in general: Only roughly 14 patients were in the cohort, and the authors stated that larger samples and more detailed clinical data are needed. Neither the sequencing platform nor unique molecular identifiers are named or mentioned anywhere in the methods. In normal lung, the top 100 clones accounted for a significantly larger cumulative share of the repertoire than in tumor tissue. Significantly higher TCR diversity was found in younger patients, and higher tumor TCR diversity was associated with shorter overall and disease-free survival. Tumor tissue showed significantly greater TCR diversity (inverse Simpson) than normal lung tissue (431.37 vs 166.20, P = 0.0075, Mann-Whitney U test). Because peripheral blood was not sequenced, the blood TCRbeta repertoires of the lung cancer patients in the study went unexamined.

The sequence came from a woman aged 60-75 years with non-small cell lung cancer. Sequencing used lung tumor tissue.

The nucleotide sequence is given as TGTGCCAGCAGTTACGGCGCTGTGTATGGCTACACTTTC. It is translated as CASSYGAVYGYTF. The sequence links TRBV6-5 to TRBJ1-2, with the D gene call left open. Via the germline V gene, CDR1 is MNHEY and CDR2 SVGAGI. The CDR3 measures 13 amino acids from cysteine to phenylalanine. Only CDR3 DNA is held: 39 bases, read in frame from base 1.